This T cell receptor (beta chain) was sequenced during a study of OX40 agonist ivuxolimab in advanced cancers. In the study overall: Dose-escalation patients had hepatocellular carcinoma, melanoma, renal cell or head and neck cancer. Study-wide results and caveats: With doses of 0.1 to 3.0 mg/kg, CD4+ and CD8+ blood T cells had undergone clonal expansion by week 6.

Trimming took off 2 bases at V and 2 bases at J, with 15 bases between the two ends. This CDR3 has 17 amino acids. Germline V gene data show CDR1 as LNHNV and CDR2 as YYDKDF (reference sequence). Comment on this clone: As yet, its antigen is unknown.

The data were produced by immunoSEQ multiplex PCR, yet TCRdb's version contains in-frame clones alone and is incomplete. Of around 49,000 clones in the sample, 80% to 90% were seen once. The TCR comes from an adult with an advanced solid tumor such as melanoma, head and neck, liver or kidney cancer. The chain joins TRBV15 to TRBJ2-2; D is perhaps TRBD1 or TRBD2 (7 bases each). This specimen was CD4+ or CD8+ T cells sorted from blood, taken in a trial of the OX40 agonist ivuxolimab. The CDR3 region is CATSRTPGGVNTGELFF. CDR3 nucleotide sequence: TGTGCCACCAGCAGAACCCCAGGGGGGGTTAACACCGGGGAGCTGTTTTTT.